One and the same sample provided the 13 T cell receptor beta chains below, sequenced in a study of HIV-infected patients and healthy controls. Roughly three months, about 14 weeks, into antiretroviral therapy, follow-up blood was collected. All unsorted peripheral T cells were captured because whole blood was used without fractionation. Alpha and beta constant-region primers primed reverse transcription of about 470 ng RNA. Alpha and beta chain libraries were made separately by chain-specific third strand synthesis with multiplexing indices. TCRdb re-called the 5' RACE reads with MiXCR, one entry per CDR3 protein. The sample lists 14,000 or so distinct CDR3 sequences, roughly 12% occurring once. Source: blood, taken during antiretroviral therapy. The origin of the receptors is an adult with HIV infection. The donor label of this sample is uncertain.

This clonotype was seen many times. The chain has TRBV6-1 and TRBJ1-3, with D perhaps TRBD1 (6 bases). Germline CDR1 reads MNHNS; CDR2 reads SASEGT. Trimming took 5 bases from V and 8 from J, leaving 22 bases between them. The CDR3 is made up of 16 amino acids. The CDR3 is CASSPSPTGGRDTIYF. The DNA of the CDR3 is TGTGCCAGCAGTCCCTCACCGACAGGCGGCAGGGACACCATATATTTT.

This clonotype was seen many times. This sequence joins TRBV29-1 and TRBJ2-7; 11 bases map to TRBD2. The germline CDR1 and CDR2 sequences are SQVTM and ANQGSEA. The CDR3 consists of 12 residues. After removal of 4 bases from V and 5 bases from J, the junction contained 1 base not matched to a gene. The DNA for the CDR3 is TGCAGCGTTGCGACTAGCGGGAACGAGCAGTACTTC. This gives the protein CSVATSGNEQYF.

This clonotype was detected once. This chain connects TRBV9 to TRBJ2-1; 7 positions match TRBD2. Trimming cost V 2 bases and J 1 base; bases outside gene matches: 3. This CDR3 comprises 15 residues. CDR1 and CDR2 (germline): SGDLS, YYNGEE. Here the CDR3 DNA reads TGTGCCAGCAGCGTGGGGGGGAGGTCCTACAATGAGCAGTTCTTC. Translation gives CASSVGGRSYNEQFF.

This clonotype was seen a few times. This chain uses TRBV28 with TRBJ2-1; TRBD2 matches 9 bases. Germline CDR1 is MDHEN and CDR2 is SYDVKM. Trimming removed 10 bases from V and 0 bases from J; junction bases left unmatched: 13. The CDR3 runs 17 residues. The CDR3 nucleotides are TGTGCCACCACCAGTGGCGGGAGGGCTTCCTCCTACAATGAGCAGTTCTTC. Translated: CATTSGGRASSYNEQFF.

This clonotype has just a few counts. V usage is TRBV29-1 and J usage is TRBJ2-3; D may be TRBD1 or TRBD2 (5 bases each). Germline CDR1 reads SQVTM; CDR2 reads ANQGSEA. This CDR3 contains 13 residues. V lost 8 bases and J lost 0, with 12 bases in between. DNA of the CDR3: TGCAGCCAAATGGGACCTAGCACAGATACGCAGTATTTT. It codes for CSQMGPSTDTQYF.

This clonotype is labeled large. V is TRBV27 and J is TRBJ1-1; D unclear. V was trimmed by 4 bases and J by 5 bases, leaving 20 bases between them. This CDR3 contains 16 residues. CDR1 and CDR2 from the germline V gene are MNHEY and SMNVEV (reference sequence). The CDR3 loop is CASSSPGEGRKTEAFF. The CDR3 nucleotides read TGTGCCAGCAGTTCCCCCGGCGAGGGTCGGAAAACTGAAGCTTTCTTT.

This clonotype was recorded at least ten times. The CDR3 nucleotides are TGTGCCATCAGTGCGAGCGGGGGGGCCAGAGTCTCAGATACGCAGTATTTT. It encodes CAISASGGARVSDTQYF. V gene TRBV10-3 combines with J gene TRBJ2-3; 10 bases fit TRBD2. With V trimmed by 4 bases and J by 4 bases, 11 bases remained unmatched. CDR1 is ENHRY and CDR2 is SYGVKD in the germline V gene. This CDR3 is 17 amino acids long.

The chain links TRBV27 to TRBJ2-3; maybe TRBD2 (5 bases). The V end was cut by 0 bases, the J end by 3 bases, with 7 bases between. The germline CDR1 and CDR2 sequences are MNHEY and SMNVEV (reference sequence). The CDR3 runs 14 residues. CDR3 sequence reads: CASSLSEDTDTQYF. CDR3 nucleotide sequence: TGTGCCAGCAGTTTATCGGAGGATACAGATACGCAGTATTTT.

This clonotype was recorded many times. This sequence joins TRBV6-5 and TRBJ1-2; D unclear. Trimming took 0 bases from V and 0 from J, leaving 8 bases between them. The CDR3 is made up of 15 amino acids. Germline V lookup: CDR1 MNHEY, CDR2 SVGAGI. CDR3: CASSYSRLSNYGYTF. The CDR3 DNA sequence: TGTGCCAGCAGTTACTCTCGGTTATCTAACTATGGCTACACCTTC.

This clonotype was seen repeatedly, ten times or more. The CDR3 region has the DNA TGTGCCAGCAGCTTATCTATAGGGGCGGTTGAGACCCAGTACTTC. Amino acid sequence: CASSLSIGAVETQYF. The chain joins TRBV7-2 to TRBJ2-5, with D maybe TRBD1 (5 bases). Germline CDR1 is SGHTA and CDR2 is FQGNSA. CDR3 size: 15 residues. Trimming removed 2 bases at V and 5 bases at J, with 15 bases between.

This clonotype was observed a few times. The V and J genes are TRBV4-2 and TRBJ2-3; 10 bases agree with TRBD2. Unmatched junction bases numbered 4, after V lost 4 bases and J lost 0 bases. CDR1 and CDR2 (germline): LGHNA, YNFKEQ. The CDR3 contains 16 residues. The CDR3, as DNA: TGTGCCAGCAGCCCTACTAGCGGGACTAGCACAGATACGCAGTATTTT. This encodes CASSPTSGTSTDTQYF.

At least ten counts were recorded for this clonotype. The chain links TRBV29-1 to TRBJ2-3; the D gene is possibly TRBD1 (6 bases). V was trimmed by 1 base and J by 2 bases, leaving 10 bases between them. Germline loops: CDR1 SQVTM, CDR2 ANQGSEA. The CDR3 is made up of 14 amino acids. The chain's CDR3 is CSVEGQGYTDTQYF. The CDR3, as DNA: TGCAGCGTTGAAGGGCAGGGGTACACAGATACGCAGTATTTT.

This clonotype was seen repeatedly, ten times or more. V and J are TRBV7-6 and TRBJ2-5; D is perhaps TRBD2 (6 bases). The CDR3 is 16 residues long. Trimming took off 1 base at V and 1 base at J, with 13 bases between the two ends. Germline loops: CDR1 SGHVS, CDR2 FNYEAQ. The CDR3 region is CASSLDVGGLQETQYF. The DNA for the CDR3 is TGTGCCAGCAGCTTAGATGTGGGGGGTCTCCAAGAGACCCAGTACTTC.